One and the same sample provided the 8 T cell receptor beta chains below, sequenced in a study of cytomegalovirus exposure and HLA in healthy donors. The PCR was carried out with 60 Vbeta primers and 13 Jbeta primers. The table came from immunoSEQ multiplex PCR; TCRdb's copy has only in-frame clones and leaves some out. In the table there are 140,000 to 150,000 clones, roughly 85% of which are singletons. Sequencing was performed on PBMCs. These receptors were taken from a male donor in good health and CMV-seronegative.

In its sample, this clone was seen a few times. This chain links TRBV29-1 with TRBJ2-4; 8 nucleotides match TRBD1. The J segment lost 2 bases and the V segment lost 5 bases, leaving 5 bases of the junction unmatched. CDR3 length: 14 residues. Germline V gene lookup returns CDR1 SQVTM and CDR2 ANQGSEA. The CDR3 sequence is CSVSGGASKNIQYF. For the CDR3, the DNA is TGCAGCGTTTCAGGGGGCGCATCCAAAAACATTCAGTACTTC.

Points on this clone: This probably arose from a read error, given a far larger clone one base away. The same CDR3 can be traced to other DNA sequences in this sample. V usage is TRBV4-1 and J usage is TRBJ2-1, with a tentative D call TRBD2 (6 bases). V was shortened by 1 base and J by 2 bases, with 9 bases between the two germline ends. The germline gives CDR1 MGHRA, CDR2 YSYEKL. The CDR3 is made up of 15 amino acids. The CDR3, as DNA: TGCGCCAGCAGCCAAGGACTAGAGGCCTACAATGAGCAGTTCTTC. Translation gives CASSQGLEAYNEQFF.

The CDR3 DNA sequence: TGTGCCAGCAGCCCGGCGACAGTAATGAACACTGAAGCTTTCTTT. Translating it yields CASSPATVMNTEAFF. The gene calls are TRBV5-8 and TRBJ1-1; D may be TRBD1 (5 bases). Trimming cost V 4 bases and J 0 bases, with 13 bases left between them. In germline, CDR1 is SGHTS, CDR2 YDEGEE. This CDR3 is 15 amino acids long.

This sequence joins TRBV6-1 and TRBJ2-7; 10 positions agree with TRBD2. The germline V gene encodes CDR1 MNHNS and CDR2 SASEGT. The trim removed 1 base at V and 5 bases at J, leaving 11 bases unmatched. The CDR3 consists of 17 residues. In DNA, the CDR3 is TGTGCCAGCAGTGAAGTTTTCGGGCTAGCGGGAGTCCACGAGCAGTACTTC. It is translated as CASSEVFGLAGVHEQYF.

The rearrangement links TRBV9 to TRBJ2-3, with TRBD1 identical over 8 bases. Germline loops: CDR1 SGDLS, CDR2 YYNGEE. V lost 0 bases, J lost 4 bases, and 7 bases stayed unmatched. This CDR3 region has 16 residues. DNA of the CDR3: TGTGCCAGCAGCGTAGCTCGGCAGGGGGCACCAGATACGCAGTATTTT. This translates into CASSVARQGAPDTQYF.

The V call is TRBV18, the J call TRBJ1-4; a possible D gene is TRBD1 (6 bases). The V end lost 4 bases, the J end lost 3 bases, and 9 bases lay between the germline ends. This CDR3 has 14 residues. Germline V gene lookup returns CDR1 KGHSH and CDR2 LQKENI. CDR3 sequence reads: CASSRRQANEKLFF. The CDR3 region has the DNA TGTGCCAGCTCACGGCGACAGGCTAATGAAAAACTGTTTTTT.

In its sample, this clone was seen a few times. The sample has other DNA sequences that encode this CDR3 too. The chain uses TRBV6-5 and TRBJ2-1; 7 bases fit TRBD2. J gave up 7 bases and V 6 bases, and 0 bases lay outside the gene matches. This CDR3 is built from 11 residues. The germline CDR1 and CDR2 sequences are MNHEY and SVGAGI. DNA for the CDR3: TGTGCCAGCAGCGGGGGGAATGAGCAGTTCTTC. Its protein product is CASSGGNEQFF.

This chain connects TRBV29-1 to TRBJ1-4, with TRBD1 as a possible D gene (6 bases). CDR3 size: 11 residues. Trimming took off 7 bases at V and 8 bases at J, with 11 bases between the two ends. CDR1 SQVTM and CDR2 ANQGSEA come from the germline V gene. The CDR3 DNA follows: TGCAGCGCACTACAGGGCGAAAAACTGTTTTTT. This encodes CSALQGEKLFF.